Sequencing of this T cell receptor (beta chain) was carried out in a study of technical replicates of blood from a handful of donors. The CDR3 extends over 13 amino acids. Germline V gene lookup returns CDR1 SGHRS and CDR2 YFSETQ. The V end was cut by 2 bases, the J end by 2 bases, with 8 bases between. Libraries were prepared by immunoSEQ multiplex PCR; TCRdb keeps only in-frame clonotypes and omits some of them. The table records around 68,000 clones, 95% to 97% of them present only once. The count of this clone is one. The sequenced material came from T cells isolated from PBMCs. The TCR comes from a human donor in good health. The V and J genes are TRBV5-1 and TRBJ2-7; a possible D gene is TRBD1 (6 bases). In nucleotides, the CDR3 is TGCGCCAGCAGCTTAACAGGGACCTACGAGCAGTACTTC. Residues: CASSLTGTYEQYF. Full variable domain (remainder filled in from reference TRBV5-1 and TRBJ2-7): KAGVTQTPRYLIKTRGQQVTLSCSPISGHRSVSWYQQTPGQGLQFLFEYFSETQRNKGNFPGRFSGRQFSNSRSEMNVSTLELGDSALYLCASSLTGTYEQYFGPGTRLTVT.